This T cell receptor (beta chain) came from a study of persistence of HIV-infected CD4 T cells. Germline lookup yields CDR1 SGHRS and CDR2 YFSETQ. There are 13 residues in the CDR3. Trimming removed 1 base from V and 6 bases from J; junction bases left unmatched: 2. Regarding this clone: The antigen is undetermined.

The stimulus was lysate of CMV-infected fibroblasts, roughly 10 ug/mL. CD40L-negative CD69-negative CD45RO-high memory CD4+ T cells were sorted as populations depleted of antigen-responding cells. Inclusion required CMV-positive serology and CD4+ counts above 400 cells/uL. Stimulated PBMCs had first been depleted of CD8+ T cells. Sequencing used immunoSEQ version 4 in survey mode. Using immunoSEQ multiplex PCR, the repertoire was profiled, and TCRdb retains in-frame clones only, with some absent. The table shows 46,000 or so clones, with about four fifths occurring only once. This receptor was obtained from an adult man with HIV who was CMV-seropositive. The rearrangement links TRBV5-1 to TRBJ1-2; 8 bases line up with TRBD1. Sequences were derived from CD4+ T cells sorted from PBMCs after roughly 19-hour stimulation, sampled from a patient who received antiretroviral therapy. The CDR3 loop reads CASSLQGADGYTF. The CDR3 DNA reads TGCGCCAGCAGCTTGCAGGGGGCGGATGGCTACACCTTC.